The 20 T cell receptor beta chains below were found in one sample sequenced in a study of early T cells in non-severe SARS-CoV-2 infection. From the 5' RACE reads, TCRdb called clonotypes with MiXCR, one entry per CDR3 protein. The data contain approximately 90,000 distinct CDR3 sequences, roughly 12% of them seen just once; the ten biggest clones take up nearly 4.5%. The sequencing used whole blood, collected at baseline. Source of these receptors: an adult who was a healthcare worker with PCR-confirmed SARS-CoV-2 infection or an uninfected control (not recorded which).

V is TRBV27 and J is TRBJ2-2; tentative D call: TRBD1 (6 bases). The germline gives CDR1 MNHEY, CDR2 SMNVEV (reference sequence). This CDR3 has 13 amino acids. V lost 9 bases, J lost 6 bases, and 14 bases lay in between. The CDR3 nucleotides read TGTGCCAGTAGGCTACAGGGATCCGGGGAGCTGTTTTTT. This translates into CASRLQGSGELFF.

This clonotype occurred a few times. The chain joins TRBV12-3 or TRBV12-4 to TRBJ1-4, with D hard to call. The V and J ends lost 2 bases and 8 bases respectively, with 6 bases between them. The CDR3 runs 12 residues. In DNA form, the CDR3 reads TGTGCCAGCAGTTTACGAAAAGAAAAACTGTTTTTT. It codes for CASSLRKEKLFF.

The chain joins TRBV28 to TRBJ2-7; either TRBD1 or TRBD2 may supply D (5 bases each). Germline V gene data show CDR1 as MDHEN and CDR2 as SYDVKM. The CDR3 sequence is 14 residues long. V shed 4 bases and J shed 0 bases, with 10 bases lying between them. CDR3 sequence reads: CASSSTGTSYEQYF. CDR3 sequence (DNA): TGTGCCAGCAGTTCCACCGGGACCTCCTACGAGCAGTACTTC.

This clonotype was detected ten times or more. The gene calls are TRBV25-1 and TRBJ1-6, with TRBD1 as a possible D gene (6 bases). V was trimmed by 4 bases and J by 9 bases, leaving 13 bases between them. Germline CDR1 reads MGHDK; CDR2 reads SYGVNS. The CDR3 runs 14 residues. This chain's CDR3 is CASSGRGATSPLHF. The CDR3 region has the DNA TGTGCCAGCAGTGGACGGGGGGCTACTTCACCCCTCCACTTT. The full variable domain, rest sourced from reference TRBV25-1 and TRBJ1-6, is EADIYQTPRYLVIGTGKKITLECSQTMGHDKMYWYQQDPGMELHLIHYSYGVNSTEKGDLSSESTVSRIRTEHFPLTLESARPSHTSQYLCASSGRGATSPLHFGNGTRLTVT.

This clonotype appeared a few times. The V call is TRBV11-2, the J call TRBJ2-4, with a weak D call TRBD2 (6 bases). Germline loops: CDR1 SGHAT, CDR2 FQNNGV. Deletions cut 2 bases from V and 6 bases from J, with 8 bases between. CDR3 length: 13 amino acids. The CDR3 region is CASSLWRGNIQYF. In DNA form, the CDR3 reads TGTGCCAGCAGCTTATGGCGGGGAAACATTCAGTACTTC.

A few counts support this clonotype. The V and J genes are TRBV12-3 or TRBV12-4 and TRBJ1-1; 7 bases are shared with TRBD1. This CDR3 has 13 residues. V was pared by 7 bases and J by 3 bases, with 5 bases of the junction left unmatched. The CDR3 protein is CASMGQMDTEAFF. The CDR3 DNA is TGTGCCAGCATGGGACAGATGGACACTGAAGCTTTCTTT.

This clonotype was recorded at least ten times. This chain joins TRBV27 and TRBJ1-6; 8 nucleotides align to TRBD1. CDR1 and CDR2 from the germline V gene are MNHEY and SMNVEV (reference sequence). After removal of 5 bases from V and 7 bases from J, the junction contained 10 bases not matched to a gene. The CDR3 is 16 amino acids. CDR3 in amino acids: CASSTVGQGRNSPLHF. The CDR3 nucleotides read TGTGCCAGCAGTACCGTTGGACAGGGTAGGAATTCACCCCTCCACTTT.

This clonotype has at least ten counts. The chain joins TRBV2 to TRBJ2-1; D remains unclear. The CDR3 loop spans 14 amino acids. Germline V gene sequence: CDR1 SNHLY, CDR2 FYNNEI. Trimming stripped 1 base from V and 4 bases from J, with 8 bases between. CDR3 bases: TGTGCCAGCAGTGAAGAGGGTATATACAATGAGCAGTTCTTC. This translates into CASSEEGIYNEQFF.

This clonotype turned up a few times. The V gene is TRBV12-3 or TRBV12-4, the J gene TRBJ1-6; TRBD1 aligns across 7 bases. This CDR3 comprises 15 residues. V trimming: 6 bases; J trimming: 7 bases; junction bases outside the gene matches: 9. Here the CDR3 DNA reads TGTGCCAGCAGAGACTGGACAGGAGGAAATTCACCCCTCCACTTT. Amino acid sequence: CASRDWTGGNSPLHF.

The chain recombines TRBV10-1 with TRBJ1-1, with D possibly TRBD1 on 6 matching bases. Germline V CDR1 and CDR2: WNHNN, SYGVQD (reference sequence). This CDR3 is built from 15 residues. The germline V and J ends were trimmed by 4 bases and 9 bases, with 21 bases remaining between them. The CDR3 loop reads CASSGDIQDRGKAFF. The CDR3 DNA is TGCGCCAGCAGTGGGGACATCCAGGACCGGGGAAAAGCTTTCTTT.

V usage is TRBV12-3 or TRBV12-4 and J usage is TRBJ1-4; no firm D call. Trimming took off 6 bases at V and 1 base at J, with 9 bases between the two ends. The CDR3 loop spans 14 amino acids. For the CDR3, the DNA is TGTGCCAGCAGACGATCAGGAACTAATGAAAAACTGTTTTTT. Amino acids: CASRRSGTNEKLFF.

This clonotype has a handful of counts. The rearrangement joins TRBV28 to TRBJ2-1; D is unresolved. The CDR3 runs to 12 residues. The V end was cut by 6 bases, the J end by 13 bases, with 16 bases between. Germline-derived CDR1 and CDR2 are MDHEN and SYDVKM. The CDR3 region is CASSLAQKHQFF. The CDR3 bases are TGTGCCAGCAGCCTCGCCCAGAAGCACCAGTTCTTC.

This clonotype was seen a few times. CDR3 DNA: TGTGCCAGCACTCCGGACAGGGGATTGACTGAAGCTTTCTTT. Encoded protein: CASTPDRGLTEAFF. The chain links TRBV2 to TRBJ1-1, with 9 bases fitting TRBD1. This CDR3 is 14 amino acids long. CDR1 SNHLY and CDR2 FYNNEI come from the germline V gene. V shed 7 bases and J 5 bases; nucleotides not matched to a gene: 8.

The CDR3 DNA is TGCGCCAGCCAAGAAACAGGGAAACCTATGAACACTGAAGCTTTCTTT. Its protein is CASQETGKPMNTEAFF. V usage is TRBV5-1 and J usage is TRBJ1-1; maybe TRBD1 (6 bases). Germline loops: CDR1 SGHRS, CDR2 YFSETQ. The CDR3 consists of 16 residues. V lost 7 bases and J 0 bases, leaving 19 bases between the germline ends.

The chain combines TRBV7-8 with TRBJ1-6; D is uncertain. The germline V and J ends were trimmed by 2 bases and 8 bases, with 7 bases remaining between them. Germline V gives CDR1 SGHVS, CDR2 FQNEAQ. The CDR3 extends over 13 amino acids. CDR3 in amino acids: CASSLPRDSPLHF. As DNA, the CDR3 is TGTGCCAGCAGCTTACCGAGGGATTCACCCCTCCACTTT.

This clonotype was detected only a few times. The rearrangement uses TRBV20-1 and TRBJ1-4, with D perhaps matching TRBD1 (6 bases). V was trimmed by 0 bases and J by 2 bases, leaving 10 bases between them. CDR1 and CDR2 from the germline V gene are DFQATT and SNEGSKA (reference sequence). This CDR3 has 15 amino acids. CDR3 region: CSARDVGGTNEKLFF. CDR3 DNA: TGCAGTGCTAGAGATGTGGGGGGCACTAATGAAAAACTGTTTTTT.

This clonotype was observed a handful of times. The chain joins TRBV20-1 to TRBJ1-2, with 8 bases matching TRBD1. Germline V CDR1 and CDR2: DFQATT, SNEGSKA (reference sequence). Trimming removed 4 bases from V and 4 bases from J; junction bases left unmatched: 11. The CDR3 runs to 15 residues. The DNA for the CDR3 is TGCAGTGCTAACTTTCCCTCAGGGGGCGTCTATGGCTACACCTTC. Amino acid sequence: CSANFPSGGVYGYTF.

This chain uses TRBV7-3 with TRBJ1-2; D is uncertain. The length of the CDR3 is 15 residues. Germline V gene sequence: CDR1 SGHTA, CDR2 FQGTGA. V gave up 5 bases and J gave up 5 bases, with 18 bases separating them. CDR3 amino acids: CASSPEAGNIYGYTF. In nucleotides, the CDR3 is TGTGCCAGCAGCCCAGAGGCGGGGAACATTTATGGCTACACCTTC.

The chain couples TRBV11-2 to TRBJ2-1; 7 nucleotides align to TRBD1. The CDR3 extends over 18 amino acids. The germline gives CDR1 SGHAT, CDR2 FQNNGV. The trim removed 5 bases at V and 4 bases at J, leaving 17 bases unmatched. DNA for the CDR3: TGTGCCAGCAGCCAAAGAGACCTCGACAGGGAGCAATACAATGAGCAGTTCTTC. It yields the protein CASSQRDLDREQYNEQFF.

V usage is TRBV6-6 and J usage is TRBJ2-7, with TRBD1 matching over 10 bases. The length of the CDR3 is 15 residues. With 4 bases clipped from V and 4 bases from J, the junction kept 7 bases outside the gene matches. Germline V gene sequence: CDR1 MNHNY, CDR2 SVGAGI (reference sequence). The CDR3 is CASSLGTGVGYEQYF. In nucleotides, the CDR3 is TGTGCCAGCAGTTTGGGGACAGGGGTAGGGTACGAGCAGTACTTC.